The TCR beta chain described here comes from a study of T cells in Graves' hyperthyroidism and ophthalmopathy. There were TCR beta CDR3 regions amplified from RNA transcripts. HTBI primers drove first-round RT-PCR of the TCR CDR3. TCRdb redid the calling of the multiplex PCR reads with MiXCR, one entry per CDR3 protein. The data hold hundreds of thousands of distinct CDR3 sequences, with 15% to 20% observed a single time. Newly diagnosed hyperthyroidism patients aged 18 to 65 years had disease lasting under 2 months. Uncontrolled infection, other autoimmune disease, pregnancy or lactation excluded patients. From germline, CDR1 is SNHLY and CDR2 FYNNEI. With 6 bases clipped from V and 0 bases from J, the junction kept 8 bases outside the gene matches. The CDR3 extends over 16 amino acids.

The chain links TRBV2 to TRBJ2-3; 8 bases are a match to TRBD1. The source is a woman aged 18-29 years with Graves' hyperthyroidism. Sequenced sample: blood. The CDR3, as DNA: TGTGCCAGCAGAAAGACAGGGGTCTTTAGCACAGATACGCAGTATTTT. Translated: CASRKTGVFSTDTQYF.